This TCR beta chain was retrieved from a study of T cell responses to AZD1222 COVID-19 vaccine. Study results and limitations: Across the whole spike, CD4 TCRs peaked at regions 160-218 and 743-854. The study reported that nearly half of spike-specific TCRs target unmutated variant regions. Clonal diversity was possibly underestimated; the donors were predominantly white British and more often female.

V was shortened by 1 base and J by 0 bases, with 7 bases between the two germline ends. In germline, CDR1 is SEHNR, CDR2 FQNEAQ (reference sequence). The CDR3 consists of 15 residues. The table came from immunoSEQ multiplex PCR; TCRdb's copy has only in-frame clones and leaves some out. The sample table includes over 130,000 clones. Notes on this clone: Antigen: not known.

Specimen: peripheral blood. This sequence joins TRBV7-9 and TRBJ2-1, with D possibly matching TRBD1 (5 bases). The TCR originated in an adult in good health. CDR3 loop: CASSLDRSSYNEQFF. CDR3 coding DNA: TGTGCCAGCAGCTTAGACAGGAGCTCCTACAATGAGCAGTTCTTC. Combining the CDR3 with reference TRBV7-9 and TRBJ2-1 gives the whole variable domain DTGVSQNPRHKITKRGQNVTFRCDPISEHNRLYWYRQTLGQGPEFLTYFQNEAQLEKSRLLSDRFSAERPKGSFSTLEIQRTEQGDSAMYLCASSLDRSSYNEQFFGPGTRLTVL.